This T cell receptor (beta chain) is from a study of blood T cell repertoires in COVID-19. Study details: The United States, Italy and Spain provided the acute and convalescent COVID-19 samples. PBMCs, B-cell-depleted T cells, or T cells were the source of the cDNA or gDNA that made up the material.

In this sample, this clone turned up a few times. Trimming removed 2 bases at V and 3 bases at J, with 8 bases between. The CDR3 has 14 amino acids. Germline-derived CDR1 and CDR2 are LGHDT and YNNKEL (reference sequence). In the source study's methods: Amplifying reference gene primers gave estimates of nucleated cell counts. Produced via immunoSEQ multiplex PCR; TCRdb's table is partial and in-frame only. D and trimming come from the DNA, and the V and J calls and clone size come from that table. The sample lists about 270,000 clones, about nine tenths seen once, with about 8.7% in the top ten. Sequencing was done on a sample of peripheral blood. This chain connects TRBV3-1 (or the pseudogene TRBV3-2) to TRBJ2-1; D possibly corresponds to TRBD2 (5 bases). The receptor was isolated from a man in his forties with active or convalescent COVID-19. For the CDR3, the DNA is TGTGCCAGCAGCCAAAGCGGAGTCTACAATGAGCAGTTCTTC. This sequence encodes CASSQSGVYNEQFF.